The entry below gives a single TCR beta chain sequence along with its context. Its antigen is as yet unknown. Germline CDR1 is LNHDA and CDR2 is SQIVND (reference sequence). This CDR3 spans 14 amino acids. The source of the sample is a study of monozygotic twins with inflammatory bowel disease. The study's findings and limits: Those with IBD had lower TCRbeta diversity (inverse Simpson) than their healthy co-twins did. Background noise in patient repertoires may stem from differing immunosuppressive treatments.

TCR libraries each used 3,000 to 4,000 ng of total RNA. Each of TCRalpha and TCRbeta cDNA went through two nested PCRs, lasting approximately 17 and 9 cycles. TCRdb reprocessed the 5' RACE reads and stores each CDR3 protein as one record, lacking DNA. Its table records some 170,000 distinct CDR3 sequences. Sequencing input: blood. This clonotype was obtained from a human donor with ulcerative colitis or Crohn's disease, or a healthy co-twin of an affected twin (not recorded which). The gene calls are TRBV19 and TRBJ2-2; lacking DNA, the TRBD1 call made by TCRdb goes unchecked. The CDR3 sequence: CASMWRRGTGVLFF.